This TCR beta chain was found in a study of blood T cell repertoires in COVID-19. Assay: immunoSEQ multiplex PCR; the TCRdb copy retains only in-frame clones and omits some. The sample has 250,000 to 300,000 clones; 85% to 90% are singletons. This clone came up a few times. This TCR came from a woman aged 40 to 55 with acute or convalescent COVID-19. Sequenced: peripheral blood.

The chain's CDR3 is CASRLRQGARCGYTF. For the CDR3, the DNA is TGTGCAAGTCGCTTACGACAGGGGGCAAGGTGTGGCTACACCTTC. The V call is TRBV12-2, the J call TRBJ1-2; the listed D gene, TRBD1, was not tested against the DNA. TRBV12-2 represents a pseudogene. The CDR3 extends over 15 amino acids.